The next 20 T cell receptor beta chains were all read from a single sample in a study of brain T cells in children with intractable seizures. Time point specified: blood from clinic visit 5 months post-surgery; TSC patient then seizure free. Some clones are missing from TCRdb's copy, which holds only in-frame ones; the method was immunoSEQ multiplex PCR. The table lists under 400,000 clones, over 90% of them singletons. Source: peripheral blood, taken roughly 5 months after surgery. Source of these receptors: a boy younger than two with tuberous sclerosis and intractable seizures.

The chain combines TRBV2 with TRBJ1-5; no reliable D call. The CDR3 has 13 amino acids. Trimming removed 8 bases from V and 5 bases from J, with 13 bases in between. Germline assignment: CDR1 SNHLY and CDR2 FYNNEI. The CDR3 DNA reads TGTGCCAGCCACGATAACACCTATCAGCCCCAGCATTTT. Its translation: CASHDNTYQPQHF.

The chain has TRBV7-8 and TRBJ2-2; 7 positions agree with TRBD1. J was trimmed by 3 bases and V by 5 bases; bases with no gene match: 9. This CDR3 comprises 16 residues. The germline V gene encodes CDR1 SGHVS and CDR2 FQNEAQ. The CDR3 is CASSTRTGFYTGELFF. The CDR3 bases are TGTGCCAGCAGCACGCGGACAGGCTTTTACACCGGGGAGCTGTTTTTT.

Only one count was recorded for this clone. The chain recombines TRBV7-6 with TRBJ2-1; no definite D call. The V end lost 1 base, the J end lost 6 bases, and 13 bases lay between the germline ends. This CDR3 has 15 amino acids. Germline CDR1 reads SGHVS; CDR2 reads FNYEAQ. This CDR3 is CASSLEELVPNEQFF. CDR3 DNA: TGTGCCAGCAGCTTAGAGGAGCTAGTTCCCAATGAGCAGTTCTTC. Combining the CDR3 with reference TRBV7-6 and TRBJ2-1 gives the whole variable domain GAGVSQSPRYKVTKRGQDVALRCDPISGHVSLYWYRQALGQGPEFLTYFNYEAQQDKSGLPNDRFSAERPEGSISTLTIQRTEQRDSAMYRCASSLEELVPNEQFFGPGTRLTVL.

This clone came up once. CDR3 sequence reads: CASSRLVGGTGELFF. DNA for the CDR3: TGTGCCAGCAGCCGACTAGTGGGGGGGACCGGGGAGCTGTTTTTT. This chain connects TRBV6-5 to TRBJ2-2; 7 bases match TRBD2. Germline loops: CDR1 MNHEY, CDR2 SVGAGI. The CDR3 contains 15 residues. Trimming cost V 6 bases and J 5 bases; bases outside gene matches: 9.

V and J are TRBV19 and TRBJ2-2; unclear D gene. CDR1 is LNHDA, CDR2 SQIVND, per germline (reference sequence). This CDR3 region has 16 residues. V was cut by 5 bases and J by 1 base, with 14 bases left in between. CDR3 DNA sequence: TGTGCCAGTAGTGCCCCGACGAAGGGGAACACCGGGGAGCTGTTTTTT. This sequence encodes CASSAPTKGNTGELFF.

The V call is TRBV3-1 (or the pseudogene TRBV3-2), the J call TRBJ2-3, with 7 bases that match TRBD1. This CDR3 spans 11 amino acids. Losses at the gene ends were 4 bases for V and 11 bases for J; bases not matched to a gene: 3. Germline CDR1 reads LGHDT; CDR2 reads YNNKEL (reference sequence). The chain's CDR3 is CASSLRDRQYF. CDR3 sequence (DNA): TGTGCCAGCAGCCTCCGGGACAGGCAGTATTTT.

The chain uses TRBV19 and TRBJ1-1; D perhaps matches TRBD1 (6 bases). V lost 6 bases, J lost 0 bases, and 14 bases lay in between. This CDR3 has 15 residues. The germline CDR1 and CDR2 sequences are LNHDA and SQIVND (reference sequence). As DNA, the CDR3 is TGTGCCAGTAGAGAATACAGGGAACTGAACACTGAAGCTTTCTTT. Encoded protein: CASREYRELNTEAFF.

The genes are TRBV27 and TRBJ2-1; 8 nucleotides match TRBD2. Trimming cost V 3 bases and J 4 bases; bases outside gene matches: 5. CDR3 length: 15 amino acids. From germline, CDR1 is MNHEY and CDR2 SMNVEV (reference sequence). DNA for the CDR3: TGTGCCAGCAGTTTCGGGGGGGGACGGTACAATGAGCAGTTCTTC. This codes for CASSFGGGRYNEQFF.

V gene TRBV7-2 combines with J gene TRBJ2-7; possibly TRBD1 for D (6 bases). Germline V gives CDR1 SGHTA, CDR2 FQGNSA. The V gene lost 3 bases and the J gene lost 2 bases, with 11 bases spanning the gap. The CDR3 is 14 residues long. The CDR3 nucleotides read TGTGCCAGCAGCTTTTCACGGACAGCCTACGAGCAGTACTTC. Amino acids: CASSFSRTAYEQYF.

This chain joins TRBV28 and TRBJ1-4; D uncertain. Per the germline V gene, CDR1 is MDHEN and CDR2 is SYDVKM. V was pared by 9 bases and J by 0 bases, with 2 bases between. The CDR3 runs to 11 residues. CDR3 in amino acids: CASATNEKLFF. DNA for the CDR3: TGTGCCAGTGCAACTAATGAAAAACTGTTTTTT.

J is TRBJ1-4 and V is TRBV7-8; no firm D call. V was pared by 2 bases and J by 4 bases, with 5 bases between. Germline loops: CDR1 SGHVS, CDR2 FQNEAQ. The CDR3 spans 13 residues. The CDR3 loop is CASSLFNNEKLFF. DNA for the CDR3: TGTGCCAGCAGCTTATTCAATAATGAAAAACTGTTTTTT.

The rearrangement uses TRBV5-1 and TRBJ1-1; D might be TRBD1 (5 bases). Germline values: CDR1 SGHRS, CDR2 YFSETQ. Trimming left V 0 bases short and J 0 bases short, with 6 bases between. This CDR3 spans 14 amino acids. The CDR3: CASSLVGLNTEAFF. DNA of the CDR3: TGCGCCAGCAGCTTGGTGGGGCTGAACACTGAAGCTTTCTTT.

Details on this clone: The same CDR3 also results from other DNA sequences found in this sample. CDR3 loop: CASSLVAGGSYEQYF. The CDR3 DNA is TGCGCCAGCAGCTTGGTGGCAGGGGGTTCCTACGAGCAGTACTTC. The V gene is TRBV5-1, the J gene TRBJ2-7; 7 bases are shared with TRBD1. V was pared by 0 bases and J by 1 base, with 4 bases of the junction left unmatched. CDR1 is SGHRS and CDR2 is YFSETQ in the germline V gene. The CDR3 extends over 15 amino acids.

This chain uses TRBV5-4 with TRBJ2-5; 12 bases are a match to TRBD2. There are 17 residues in the CDR3. Germline V gene lookup returns CDR1 SGHNT and CDR2 YYREEE (reference sequence). The V and J ends lost 2 bases and 1 base, in that order; junction bases with no gene match: 6. The CDR3, as DNA: TGTGCCAGCAGCTTTCGTCTAGCGGGGGGGCTCCAAGAGACCCAGTACTTC. This sequence encodes CASSFRLAGGLQETQYF.

This clone was detected only once. The chain uses TRBV6-4 and TRBJ1-1; 7 nucleotides match TRBD1. Germline V gene sequence: CDR1 MRHNA, CDR2 SNTAGT. CDR3 size: 15 residues. V trimming: 4 bases; J trimming: 3 bases; junction bases outside the gene matches: 8. As DNA, the CDR3 is TGTGCCAGCAGTGTCAAGACAGGGAAGGACACTGAAGCTTTCTTT. This gives the protein CASSVKTGKDTEAFF.

J is TRBJ2-7 and V is TRBV4-2; tentatively, D is TRBD1 or TRBD2 (6 bases each). The CDR3 has 15 residues. Per germline, CDR1 LGHNA and CDR2 YNFKEQ. V was pared by 4 bases and J by 2 bases, with 15 bases between. CDR3 nucleotides: TGTGCCAGCAGCCTGGGACACCGGGGGCCCTACGAGCAGTACTTC. Protein product: CASSLGHRGPYEQYF.

The rearrangement joins TRBV28 to TRBJ2-4; either TRBD1 or TRBD2 may supply D (5 bases each). V dropped 5 bases and J dropped 8 bases, with 13 bases sitting between them. The CDR3 spans 13 residues. CDR1 is MDHEN and CDR2 is SYDVKM in the germline V gene. CDR3 loop: CASSGRVEDIQYF. In DNA, the CDR3 is TGTGCCAGCAGTGGCAGGGTGGAGGACATTCAGTACTTC.

The chain carries TRBV27 and TRBJ1-1, with 7 bases that match TRBD1. CDR3 size: 14 residues. Trimming removed 5 bases from V and 1 base from J; junction bases left unmatched: 4. The germline CDR1 and CDR2 sequences are MNHEY and SMNVEV (reference sequence). The CDR3 DNA follows: TGTGCCAGCAGTACCCGGACAGGGAACACTGAAGCTTTCTTT. Amino acid sequence: CASSTRTGNTEAFF.

This rearrangement joins TRBV3-1 (or the pseudogene TRBV3-2) to TRBJ2-5, with a tentative D call TRBD2 (5 bases). This CDR3 is built from 14 residues. Trimming removed 4 bases from V and 4 bases from J, with 13 bases in between. Germline CDR1 LGHDT, CDR2 YNNKEL (reference sequence). The CDR3 DNA follows: TGTGCCAGCAGCCCCACTAGATCCGCAGAGACCCAGTACTTC. Residues: CASSPTRSAETQYF.

V usage is TRBV20-1 and J usage is TRBJ1-5; D not certain. The germline CDR1 and CDR2 sequences are DFQATT and SNEGSKA (reference sequence). With 0 bases removed from V and 10 bases from J, the gap between germline ends came to 7 bases. The CDR3 runs 11 residues. This chain's CDR3 is CSARDPGPQHF. The CDR3 DNA is TGCAGTGCTAGAGATCCTGGTCCCCAGCATTTT.